This T cell receptor (beta chain) emerged from a study of T cell repertoires in cytomegalovirus infection. Study as a whole: Selection of CMV epitopes for the study included recently identified HLA-C-restricted and well-studied HLA-B-restricted ones. CMV infection together with matching HLA type was indicated by public TCR beta signatures.

On this clonotype: Its antigen is undetermined.

Study-wide findings and caveats: Public TCR beta family frequency separated CMV-and-HLA carriers, including in an independent cohort. CMV-specific TCR beta clonotypes restricted by HLA-C dominated the ex vivo response.

This CDR3 has 15 amino acids. Per the germline V gene, CDR1 is SGHTA and CDR2 is FQGNSA. J gave up 0 bases and V 7 bases, and 7 bases lay outside the gene matches. MiXCR, run by TCRdb on the reads, gives a single entry per CDR3 protein. The data contain about half a million distinct CDR3 sequences, 30% to 40% of them seen just once; the ten biggest clones take up around a sixth. The rearrangement joins TRBV7-2 to TRBJ2-3; TRBD1 matches 7 bases. This TCR came from a human donor in good health (CMV status not recorded). Some clones in this sample may be carry-over from other donors' samples. This material consisted of cultured PBMCs, taken from culture after CMV antigen stimulation. The CDR3 here is CASTLDRTSTDTQYF. CDR3 coding DNA: TGTGCCAGCACCTTGGACAGGACTAGCACAGATACGCAGTATTTT.